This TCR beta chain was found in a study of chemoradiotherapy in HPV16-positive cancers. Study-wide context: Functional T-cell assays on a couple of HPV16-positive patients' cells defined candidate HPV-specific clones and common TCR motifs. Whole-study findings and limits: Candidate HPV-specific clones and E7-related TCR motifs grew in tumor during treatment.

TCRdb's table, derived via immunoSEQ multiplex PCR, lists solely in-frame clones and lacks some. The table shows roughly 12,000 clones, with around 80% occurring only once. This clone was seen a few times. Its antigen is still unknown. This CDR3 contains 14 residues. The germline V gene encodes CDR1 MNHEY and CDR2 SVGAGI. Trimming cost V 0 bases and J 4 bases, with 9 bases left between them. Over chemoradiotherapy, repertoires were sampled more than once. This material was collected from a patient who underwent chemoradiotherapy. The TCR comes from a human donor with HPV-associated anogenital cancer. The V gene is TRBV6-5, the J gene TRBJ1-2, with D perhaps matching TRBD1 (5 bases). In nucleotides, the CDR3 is TGTGCCAGCAGTTACTCTTCAGGGCTCTATGGCTACACCTTC. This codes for CASSYSSGLYGYTF.